This T cell receptor (beta chain) was recovered during a study of a mutant IDH1 vaccine in newly diagnosed glioma. About this clone: As yet, its antigen is unknown.

Trimming removed 0 bases from V and 2 bases from J, with 14 bases in between. Germline lookup yields CDR1 SGHNT and CDR2 YYREEE (reference sequence). The CDR3 length is 17 residues. TCRdb's copy holds only in-frame clones and misses some; the assay was immunoSEQ multiplex PCR. This table has 50,000 to 75,000 clones, about 73% appearing once. Time point of the sample: week 35, safety follow-up. Alongside topical imiquimod, each dose of vaccine comprised 300 ug of mutant IDH1 20-mer peptide. Study-wide points: Overall, around 94% of patients had vaccine-induced immune responses.

The receptor was derived from a man aged 45-60 years with glioma. The sequencing used PBMCs, collected from a glioma patient whose treatment included an IDH1 peptide vaccine. The rearrangement uses TRBV5-4 and TRBJ2-2; D not certain. The CDR3 DNA follows: TGTGCCAGCAGCTTGGGTAGTAAACACCTTAACACCGGGGAGCTGTTTTTT. It yields the protein CASSLGSKHLNTGELFF. Filled out from reference TRBV5-4 and TRBJ2-2, the complete variable domain reads ETGVTQSPTHLIKTRGQQVTLRCSSQSGHNTVSWYQQALGQGPQFIFQYYREEENGRGNFPPRFSGLQFPNYSSELNVNALELDDSALYLCASSLGSKHLNTGELFFGEGSRLTVL.